A single sample gave rise to the 21 T cell receptor beta chains below, sequenced in a study of OX40 agonist ivuxolimab in advanced cancers. The table came from immunoSEQ multiplex PCR; TCRdb's copy has only in-frame clones and leaves some out. There are 65,000 to 95,000 clones in the sample; 92% occur only once, and 0.5% to 0.55% lies in the top ten. The source was CD4+ or CD8+ T cells sorted from blood, collected in a trial of the OX40 agonist ivuxolimab. The receptors were sampled from an adult with an advanced solid tumor such as melanoma, head and neck, liver or kidney cancer.

The rearrangement links TRBV10-3 to TRBJ2-5; D gene unclear. The end of the DNA aligns better with TRBJ2-7, so the J call may be wrong. Germline loops: CDR1 ENHRY, CDR2 SYGVKD. The CDR3 runs 12 residues. The CDR3 sequence: CAISGDTNEQYF. The CDR3 nucleotides read TGTGCCATCAGTGGCGACACCAACGAGCAGTACTTC.

The chain has TRBV7-9 and TRBJ2-3; 11 bases line up with TRBD1. Germline values: CDR1 SEHNR, CDR2 FQNEAQ (reference sequence). The CDR3 loop spans 15 amino acids. Losses at the gene ends were 3 bases for V and 4 bases for J; bases not matched to a gene: 3. CDR3 DNA sequence: TGTGCCAGCAGCTTGGGGGACAGGGGGGCAGATACGCAGTATTTT. It encodes CASSLGDRGADTQYF.

V is TRBV5-1 and J is TRBJ2-5; maybe TRBD2 (6 bases). V lost 2 bases and J 5 bases, leaving 16 bases between the germline ends. The CDR3 extends over 15 amino acids. Germline values: CDR1 SGHRS, CDR2 YFSETQ. The DNA of the CDR3 is TGCGCCAGCAGCTTTATGCGGGGAGGCGGCGAGACCCAGTACTTC. This encodes CASSFMRGGGETQYF.

V is TRBV18 and J is TRBJ2-7, with D possibly being TRBD1 (6 bases). V was clipped by 0 bases and J by 3 bases, with 12 bases between them. The CDR3 length is 15 residues. The germline CDR1 and CDR2 sequences are KGHSH and LQKENI. CDR3 bases: TGTGCCAGCTCACCACCGGCAGGGGCCGACTACGAGCAGTACTTC. As protein: CASSPPAGADYEQYF.

V gene TRBV5-1 combines with J gene TRBJ1-3; no clear D. V shed 0 bases and J shed 0 bases, with 7 bases lying between them. This CDR3 is built from 15 residues. The germline V gene encodes CDR1 SGHRS and CDR2 YFSETQ. The CDR3 DNA reads TGCGCCAGCAGCTTGGCAGTCTCCTCTGGAAACACCATATATTTT. Protein sequence: CASSLAVSSGNTIYF.

The sample holds one count of this clone. The V gene is TRBV5-4, the J gene TRBJ2-3, with 7 positions matching TRBD2. The junction had 6 bases not matched to a gene; V was cut back by 0 bases and J by 2 bases. Germline V CDR1 and CDR2: SGHNT, YYREEE (reference sequence). The length of the CDR3 is 16 residues. The DNA for the CDR3 is TGTGCCAGCAGCTTGGAACTAGCGACAGCCACAGATACGCAGTATTTT. Protein sequence: CASSLELATATDTQYF. Full variable domain (missing parts from reference TRBV5-4 and TRBJ2-3): ETGVTQSPTHLIKTRGQQVTLRCSSQSGHNTVSWYQQALGQGPQFIFQYYREEENGRGNFPPRFSGLQFPNYSSELNVNALELDDSALYLCASSLELATATDTQYFGPGTRLTVL.

This chain links TRBV19 with TRBJ1-1, with TRBD1 identical over 7 bases. Germline-derived CDR1 and CDR2 are LNHDA and SQIVND (reference sequence). Trimming removed 4 bases from V and 3 bases from J; junction bases left unmatched: 2. CDR3 length: 13 amino acids. CDR3: CASSTQGDTEAFF. The CDR3 DNA follows: TGTGCCAGTAGTACCCAGGGGGACACTGAAGCTTTCTTT.

The rearrangement links TRBV5-4 to TRBJ2-7; tentative D call: TRBD1 (5 bases). V shed 2 bases and J shed 0 bases, with 12 bases lying between them. There are 15 residues in the CDR3. The germline V gene has CDR1 SGHNT and CDR2 YYREEE (reference sequence). The CDR3 DNA reads as TGTGCCAGCAGCTTAGGGGCTACAGGCTCCTACGAGCAGTACTTC. Protein product: CASSLGATGSYEQYF.

The chain links TRBV29-1 to TRBJ2-7; 9 positions agree with TRBD2. CDR3 size: 13 residues. Germline V gene lookup returns CDR1 SQVTM and CDR2 ANQGSEA. The CDR3 reads CNVEAGGTYEQYF. Here the CDR3 DNA reads TGCAACGTGGAAGCGGGGGGAACCTACGAGCAGTACTTC.

The chain recombines TRBV12-5 with TRBJ1-5; a weak D match, TRBD1 (6 bases). V was clipped by 4 bases and J by 2 bases, with 12 bases between them. The CDR3 contains 15 residues. Germline values: CDR1 LGHNT, CDR2 FRNRAP. CDR3 sequence reads: CASGSPGAGNQPQHF. CDR3 bases: TGTGCTAGTGGTTCCCCGGGGGCTGGCAATCAGCCCCAGCATTTT.

This chain connects TRBV28 to TRBJ1-1, with D maybe TRBD1 (5 bases). This CDR3 comprises 12 residues. Germline V CDR1 and CDR2: MDHEN, SYDVKM. V lost 7 bases and J lost 10, with 16 bases in between. The CDR3 DNA reads as TGTGCCAGCACTCCAGCAGGGTTTGGAGCTTTCTTT. It yields the protein CASTPAGFGAFF.

The V call is TRBV5-8, the J call TRBJ2-3; D might be TRBD1 or TRBD2, each matching 5 bases. Germline lookup yields CDR1 SGHTS and CDR2 YDEGEE. V was trimmed by 4 bases and J by 6 bases, leaving 15 bases between them. CDR3 length: 14 residues. The CDR3 loop reads CASSQRGVVDTQYF. CDR3 coding DNA: TGTGCCAGCAGCCAACGGGGCGTTGTTGATACGCAGTATTTT.

The chain carries TRBV7-3 and TRBJ2-1, with TRBD2 matching over 9 bases. CDR1 is SGHTA and CDR2 is FQGTGA in the germline V gene. This CDR3 contains 16 residues. The V segment lost 4 bases and the J segment 5 bases; nucleotides outside the gene matches: 9. CDR3 sequence (DNA): TGTGCCAGCAGCTCGCTCCCTAGCGGGGCGAACAATGAGCAGTTCTTC. This codes for CASSSLPSGANNEQFF.

CDR3 sequence reads: CASSRAGELFF. The DNA of the CDR3 is TGTGCCAGCAGTCGAGCCGGGGAGCTGTTTTTT. The chain is built from TRBV6-5 and TRBJ2-2; D call uncertain. V dropped 5 bases and J dropped 6 bases, with 4 bases sitting between them. The CDR3 loop spans 11 amino acids. Germline values: CDR1 MNHEY, CDR2 SVGAGI.

The CDR3 sequence: CASPISSGTKGTQYF. Here the CDR3 DNA reads TGTGCCAGCCCAATATCTAGCGGGACTAAGGGTACGCAGTATTTT. The J gene is TRBJ2-3, the V gene TRBV6-5; 9 bases agree with TRBD2. Germline values: CDR1 MNHEY, CDR2 SVGAGI. J gave up 8 bases and V 8 bases, and 14 bases lay outside the gene matches. The CDR3 has 15 amino acids.

This chain joins TRBV6-5 and TRBJ2-7; 8 bases match TRBD2. Trimming at V came to 6 bases and at J to 4 bases, leaving 11 bases not matched to a gene. This CDR3 is built from 15 residues. CDR1 is MNHEY, CDR2 SVGAGI, per germline. DNA of the CDR3: TGTGCCAGCAGCCTGAAGCGGGAGAAAGGGTACGAGCAGTACTTC. It codes for CASSLKREKGYEQYF.

This chain links TRBV7-2 with TRBJ2-3, with 14 nucleotides matching TRBD2. The V segment lost 5 bases and the J segment 4 bases; nucleotides outside the gene matches: 5. CDR3 length: 16 amino acids. Germline CDR1 SGHTA, CDR2 FQGNSA. As DNA, the CDR3 is TGTGCCAGCAGCAGACTAGCGGGAGGGTTAGCAGATACGCAGTATTTT. This gives the protein CASSRLAGGLADTQYF.

The CDR3 bases are TGTGCCAGCAGCTTAGGGTCAGGGTTGGGAAACACCATATATTTT. The encoded protein is CASSLGSGLGNTIYF. The chain carries TRBV7-8 and TRBJ1-3; a possible D gene is TRBD1 (5 bases). This CDR3 has 15 amino acids. Trimming cost V 1 base and J 4 bases, with 11 bases left between them. Looked up from germline, CDR1 is SGHVS and CDR2 is FQNEAQ.

The V call is TRBV5-6, the J call TRBJ2-5; 10 bases agree with TRBD2. From germline, CDR1 is SGHDT and CDR2 YYEEEE. The CDR3 loop spans 18 amino acids. V was clipped by 4 bases and J by 1 base; unmatched bases: 13. This CDR3 is CASSRKLAAGGGQETQYF. The CDR3 DNA sequence: TGTGCCAGCAGCAGAAAGCTCGCAGCGGGGGGGGGCCAAGAGACCCAGTACTTC.

This rearrangement joins TRBV5-6 to TRBJ2-3; 8 nucleotides agree with TRBD1. Losses at the gene ends were 3 bases for V and 8 bases for J; bases not matched to a gene: 8. The CDR3 has 14 amino acids. Germline-derived CDR1 and CDR2 are SGHDT and YYEEEE. The CDR3, as DNA: TGTGCCAGCAGCTATAACAGGGGGTTGAGTACGCAGTATTTT. Translation gives CASSYNRGLSTQYF.

This chain links TRBV5-1 with TRBJ1-1; no clear D. The CDR3 runs to 15 residues. Germline V gene data show CDR1 as SGHRS and CDR2 as YFSETQ. With 0 bases removed from V and 0 bases from J, the gap between germline ends came to 9 bases. CDR3 coding DNA: TGCGCCAGCAGCTTGGCGGCACTGATGAACACTGAAGCTTTCTTT. This gives the protein CASSLAALMNTEAFF.